Below are 12 T cell receptor beta chains sequenced from a single sample in a study of T cell responses to AZD1222 COVID-19 vaccine. Here immunoSEQ multiplex PCR was the method, and the copy in TCRdb shows in-frame clones only, minus some. The table lists about 130,000 clones, roughly 88% of them singletons. Sequenced here: peripheral blood, sampled 28 days after the second AZD1222 dose. The receptor source for this set is an adult who received the AZD1222 COVID-19 vaccine.

The V and J genes are TRBV6-5 and TRBJ1-5, with 7 bases aligning to TRBD1. Germline trimming cut 4 bases from V and 6 bases from J; bases unmatched to any gene: 3. CDR1 is MNHEY, CDR2 SVGAGI, per germline. The CDR3 has 13 residues. For the CDR3, the DNA is TGTGCCAGCAGTTCAGACAGGGCTCAGCCCCAGCATTTT. This gives the protein CASSSDRAQPQHF.

The V call is TRBV7-9, the J call TRBJ2-3; 7 bases map to TRBD1. The CDR3 covers 19 residues. The J segment lost 1 base and the V segment lost 5 bases, leaving 18 bases of the junction unmatched. Germline V gives CDR1 SEHNR, CDR2 FQNEAQ (reference sequence). The CDR3 nucleotides are TGTGCCAGCAGCCCGCTTCCGGGACAGCAGCCCCGAGGCACAGATACGCAGTATTTT. This codes for CASSPLPGQQPRGTDTQYF.

The V call is TRBV7-2, the J call TRBJ2-3, with D possibly TRBD1 on 6 matching bases. Germline-derived CDR1 and CDR2 are SGHTA and FQGNSA. The V end lost 4 bases, the J end lost 4 bases, and 12 bases lay between the germline ends. The CDR3 contains 14 residues. CDR3 loop: CASSSVQGPDTQYF. CDR3 in DNA: TGTGCCAGCAGCTCGGTACAGGGCCCAGATACGCAGTATTTT.

The chain couples TRBV18 to TRBJ1-1; a possible D gene is TRBD1 (6 bases). The germline gives CDR1 KGHSH, CDR2 LQKENI. The CDR3 is 15 residues long. Trimming shortened V by 6 bases and J by 3 bases, and 17 bases separated the two germline ends. The CDR3 loop is CASSPFGGIDTEAFF. The CDR3 bases are TGTGCCAGCTCGCCCTTTGGGGGCATTGACACTGAAGCTTTCTTT.

CDR3 amino acids: CASSTSTGTGYEQYF. CDR3 nucleotide sequence: TGTGCCAGCTCAACATCGACAGGGACAGGGTACGAGCAGTACTTC. The genes are TRBV18 and TRBJ2-7, with TRBD1 matching over 9 bases. This CDR3 has 15 amino acids. V gave up 5 bases and J gave up 4 bases; unmatched junction bases: 9. The germline V gene has CDR1 KGHSH and CDR2 LQKENI.

The sample holds a few counts of this clone. The V gene is TRBV28, the J gene TRBJ1-2; 9 nucleotides agree with TRBD1. CDR1 and CDR2 (germline): MDHEN, SYDVKM. CDR3 length: 16 amino acids. Trimming at V came to 6 bases and at J to 0 bases, leaving 8 bases not matched to a gene. DNA of the CDR3: TGTGCCAGCAGAAAAACAGGGGGCTCAGCTAACTATGGCTACACCTTC. It is translated as CASRKTGGSANYGYTF.

The chain carries TRBV27 and TRBJ2-2, with D maybe TRBD2 (7 bases). Per germline, CDR1 MNHEY and CDR2 SMNVEV (reference sequence). The CDR3 contains 13 residues. Trimming removed 6 bases at V and 7 bases at J, with 12 bases between. CDR3 nucleotides: TGTGCCAGCAGCCTGGGGGGGCTCGGGGAGCTGTTTTTT. Translated: CASSLGGLGELFF.

V and J are TRBV7-9 and TRBJ2-1; 7 nucleotides align to TRBD2. J was trimmed by 8 bases and V by 5 bases; bases with no gene match: 18. CDR1 and CDR2 from the germline V gene are SEHNR and FQNEAQ (reference sequence). CDR3 length: 17 amino acids. The CDR3 sequence is CASSPSLTSDTPHEQFF. For the CDR3, the DNA is TGTGCCAGCAGCCCTTCACTAACTAGCGACACACCCCATGAGCAGTTCTTC.

The J gene is TRBJ2-3, the V gene TRBV11-2; possible D gene TRBD2, 5 bases. CDR3 length: 15 residues. Germline CDR1 reads SGHAT; CDR2 reads FQNNGV. With 1 base removed from V and 1 base from J, the gap between germline ends came to 9 bases. CDR3 DNA sequence: TGTGCCAGCAGCTTAGGAATTAGCGGCACAGATACGCAGTATTTT. Protein sequence: CASSLGISGTDTQYF.

The genes are TRBV12-5 and TRBJ1-5, with D tentatively TRBD1 (5 bases). Germline V lookup: CDR1 LGHNT, CDR2 FRNRAP. This CDR3 has 13 amino acids. Trimming removed 1 base from V and 9 bases from J, with 10 bases in between. The CDR3 nucleotides are TGTGCTAGTGGTTTGGCCCTAACAGGGCCCCAGCATTTT. Its translation is CASGLALTGPQHF. The variable domain in full, with the rest retrieved from reference TRBV12-5 and TRBJ1-5, is DARVTQTPRHKVTEMGQEVTMRCQPILGHNTVFWYRQTMMQGLELLAYFRNRAPLDDSGMPKDRFSAEMPDATLATLKIQPSEPRDSAVYFCASGLALTGPQHFGDGTRLSIL.

This rearrangement joins TRBV6-1 to TRBJ2-2, with D uncertain. CDR1 is MNHNS, CDR2 SASEGT, per germline. The CDR3 is 15 residues long. Between the trimmed V and J ends, which lost 2 bases and 3 bases, there was a span of 10 bases. CDR3 in DNA: TGTGCCAGCAGTGAAATTCCCGGGTACACCGGGGAGCTGTTTTTT. Protein product: CASSEIPGYTGELFF.

CDR3 bases: TGTGCCAGCAGCCTGGAATCGGGGGAAATGAAAGCTTTCTTT. Translating it yields CASSLESGEMKAFF. The chain has TRBV5-5 and TRBJ1-1; possibly TRBD1 for D (5 bases). Germline loops: CDR1 SGHKS, CDR2 YYEKEE (reference sequence). V was clipped by 4 bases and J by 9 bases, with 19 bases between them. The CDR3 is 14 residues long.